One sample yielded the 16 T cell receptor beta chains listed below, sequenced in a study of response to subunit inactivated influenza vaccine. TCRdb independently ran MiXCR on the RT-PCR reads; one entry per CDR3 protein. The sample holds 560,000 or so distinct CDR3 sequences; approximately 7.1% are singletons and the top ten take over 10%. Sequencing used PBMCs from blood, obtained less than 25 months after vaccination. These receptor sequences come from a man between 50 and 75 years old who received an inactivated influenza vaccine.

This rearrangement joins TRBV29-1 to TRBJ1-4, with 7 nucleotides matching TRBD1. The CDR3 runs 15 residues. Germline-derived CDR1 and CDR2 are SQVTM and ANQGSEA. V was pared by 5 bases and J by 0 bases, with 6 bases of the junction left unmatched. CDR3 loop: CSVTGVSATNEKLFF. The CDR3 DNA sequence: TGCAGCGTTACAGGGGTGTCTGCAACTAATGAAAAACTGTTTTTT.

This clonotype has a handful of counts. This sequence joins TRBV28 and TRBJ2-5, with D tentatively TRBD2 (5 bases). Germline values: CDR1 MDHEN, CDR2 SYDVKM. The CDR3 is made up of 13 amino acids. Deletions cut 2 bases from V and 6 bases from J, with 10 bases between. CDR3 sequence: CASSLGRGKTQYF. CDR3 in DNA: TGTGCCAGCAGTTTAGGTAGAGGGAAGACCCAGTACTTC.

In its sample, this clonotype was seen many times. The J gene is TRBJ1-5, the V gene TRBV7-2; the match to TRBD1 covers 9 bases. CDR3 size: 15 residues. Germline V gives CDR1 SGHTA, CDR2 FQGNSA. V trimming: 1 base; J trimming: 5 bases; junction bases outside the gene matches: 3. CDR3 protein: CASSLDRGQDQPQHF. In DNA form, the CDR3 reads TGTGCCAGCAGCTTAGACAGGGGGCAGGATCAGCCCCAGCATTTT.

The sample holds a few counts of this clonotype. The genes are TRBV12-3 or TRBV12-4 and TRBJ1-3; a weak D match, TRBD1 (5 bases). V was trimmed by 6 bases and J by 2 bases, leaving 17 bases between them. The CDR3 has 16 amino acids. CDR3: CASRVGQGATGNTIYF. CDR3 in DNA: TGTGCCAGCAGAGTCGGGCAGGGTGCTACTGGAAACACCATATATTTT.

The chain carries TRBV5-1 and TRBJ2-7; 7 bases agree with TRBD1. The V and J ends lost 5 bases and 0 bases, in that order; junction bases with no gene match: 5. This CDR3 spans 14 amino acids. The germline CDR1 and CDR2 sequences are SGHRS and YFSETQ. CDR3 residues: CASRDRASSYEQYF. As DNA, the CDR3 is TGCGCCAGCAGAGACAGGGCCAGCTCCTACGAGCAGTACTTC.

J is TRBJ2-1 and V is TRBV5-5; possibly TRBD2 for D (6 bases). V lost 4 bases and J lost 2, with 16 bases in between. This CDR3 has 16 amino acids. The germline V gene encodes CDR1 SGHKS and CDR2 YYEKEE (reference sequence). Here the CDR3 DNA reads TGTGCCAGCAGCCATGATCGGGCGGGACCCTACAATGAGCAGTTCTTC. Protein: CASSHDRAGPYNEQFF.

Ten or more counts support this clonotype. This chain links TRBV14 with TRBJ1-6, with D uncertain. The ends were cut back, 6 bases at V and 5 bases at J, with 11 bases in the middle. Germline V gene data show CDR1 as SGHDN and CDR2 as FVKESK. This CDR3 is built from 14 residues. The CDR3 is CASRLRPNNSPLHF. The CDR3 DNA follows: TGTGCCAGCAGATTACGCCCAAATAATTCACCCCTCCACTTT. The entire variable domain, with the rest obtained from reference TRBV14 and TRBJ1-6, is as follows: EAGVTQFPSHSVIEKGQTVTLRCDPISGHDNLYWYRRVMGKEIKFLLHFVKESKQDESGMPNNRFLAERTGGTYSTLKVQPAELEDSGVYFCASRLRPNNSPLHFGNGTRLTVT.

Ten or more counts support this clonotype. The chain combines TRBV12-3 or TRBV12-4 with TRBJ2-1; 7 bases fit TRBD2. The CDR3 contains 15 residues. V dropped 1 base and J dropped 3; count of bases not matched to a gene: 3. CDR3: CASSLVASGYNEQFF. CDR3 nucleotides: TGTGCCAGCAGTTTAGTGGCTAGCGGCTACAATGAGCAGTTCTTC.

This clonotype appeared a few times. The V gene is TRBV4-3, the J gene TRBJ2-1, with 9 bases aligning to TRBD2. Per germline, CDR1 LGHNA and CDR2 YSLEER. V was pared by 2 bases and J by 10 bases, with 18 bases of the junction left unmatched. This CDR3 contains 18 residues. The chain's CDR3 is CASSQTYPSGTIRGEQFF. In nucleotides, the CDR3 is TGCGCCAGCAGCCAAACTTATCCTAGCGGGACTATTAGGGGAGAGCAGTTCTTC.

The chain couples TRBV5-1 to TRBJ1-1; D unresolved. In germline, CDR1 is SGHRS, CDR2 YFSETQ. Trimming cost V 6 bases and J 6 bases, with 9 bases left between them. The CDR3 is 11 residues long. The CDR3 DNA is TGCGCCAGCACGACGGGCGCTGAAGCTTTCTTT. Protein sequence: CASTTGAEAFF.

This clonotype was observed at least ten times. The DNA for the CDR3 is TGCAGTGCCACGAGGGGCGGGAGCTCCTATAATTCACCCCTCCACTTT. Encoded protein: CSATRGGSSYNSPLHF. This rearrangement joins TRBV20-1 to TRBJ1-6; D is perhaps TRBD1 (5 bases). Trimming left V 6 bases short and J 0 bases short, with 15 bases between. Germline values: CDR1 DFQATT, CDR2 SNEGSKA (reference sequence). CDR3 length equals 16 residues.

The chain uses TRBV2 and TRBJ2-1; 8 bases are a match to TRBD2. Germline loops: CDR1 SNHLY, CDR2 FYNNEI. V was pared by 5 bases and J by 3 bases, with 6 bases of the junction left unmatched. The CDR3 is 15 residues long. CDR3 residues: CASSWTSSRYNEQFF. The CDR3 region has the DNA TGTGCCAGCAGTTGGACTAGCTCTCGCTACAATGAGCAGTTCTTC. Drawing the rest from reference TRBV2 and TRBJ2-1, the complete variable domain is EPEVTQTPSHQVTQMGQEVILRCVPISNHLYFYWYRQILGQKVEFLVSFYNNEISEKSEIFDDQFSVERPDGSNFTLKIRSTKLEDSAMYFCASSWTSSRYNEQFFGPGTRLTVL.

A remark on this clonotype: A read error is possible here, since a much larger clone lies one base away. The gene calls are TRBV15 and TRBJ2-2, with 8 bases aligning to TRBD2. The CDR3 is 15 residues long. CDR1 is LNHNV and CDR2 is YYDKDF in the germline V gene (reference sequence). After removal of 5 bases from V and 3 bases from J, the junction contained 5 bases not matched to a gene. The CDR3 region has the DNA TGTGCCACCAGCTTACTAGCGGACGACACCGGGGAGCTGTTTTTT. This codes for CATSLLADDTGELFF. The variable domain in full, completed from reference TRBV15 and TRBJ2-2, reads DAMVIQNPRYQVTQFGKPVTLSCSQTLNHNVMYWYQQKSSQAPKLLFHYYDKDFNNEADTPDNFQSRRPNTSFCFLDIRSPGLGDTAMYLCATSLLADDTGELFFGEGSRLTVL.

This clonotype was picked up a small number of times. The rearrangement joins TRBV12-3 or TRBV12-4 to TRBJ2-1, with D uncertain. The CDR3 is 16 amino acids. Trimming shortened V by 3 bases and J by 9 bases, and 21 bases separated the two germline ends. CDR3 sequence: CASSFGTAGRTSEQFF. CDR3 nucleotides: TGTGCCAGCAGTTTCGGTACGGCTGGAAGAACGAGTGAGCAGTTCTTC.

This clonotype was counted only a few times. The chain is built from TRBV20-1 and TRBJ2-2, with D perhaps assigned TRBD1 or TRBD2 (5 bases each). The CDR3 runs 15 residues. Germline CDR1 and CDR2: DFQATT and SNEGSKA (reference sequence). V lost 4 bases to trimming and J lost 4 bases, with 16 bases between them. The CDR3 here is CSATKRGGATGELFF. The CDR3 DNA reads TGCAGTGCTACTAAACGGGGCGGTGCCACCGGGGAGCTGTTTTTT.

The chain combines TRBV28 with TRBJ2-5; TRBD2 agrees at 11 bases. With V trimmed by 7 bases and J by 4 bases, 2 bases remained unmatched. Germline values: CDR1 MDHEN, CDR2 SYDVKM. This CDR3 comprises 13 residues. The CDR3 region is CASISGRGETQYF. The DNA for the CDR3 is TGTGCCAGCATTAGCGGGAGGGGAGAGACCCAGTACTTC.